The clone carrying this T cell receptor beta chain is medium-sized (0.01 to 0.1%) within its sample. The antigen is undetermined. This specimen belongs to a study of T cell repertoires in aging, cancer and after chemotherapy. Study background: Donor ages fell into six groups from 30 or younger up to 70 or older. Study-wide results and caveats: Loss of evenness, beyond lost richness, contributed to age-related TCR diversity decline in cancer patients. The repertoire data cannot show anything about immunological memory following chemotherapy. Compared with age-matched healthy donors, untreated hematological or solid cancer patients showed higher blood TCR clonality.

A mixed TRB-A/B primer pool amplified rearranged TRB by multiplex touch-down PCR. TCRdb processed the multiplex PCR reads anew with MiXCR; each CDR3 protein has one entry. The data hold some 9,000 distinct CDR3 sequences, with 20% to 25% observed a single time. The template was genomic DNA from peripheral blood, not RNA. This sequence was found in a human donor with a blood cancer. The sequenced sample was blood.

The chain's CDR3 is CASRRDPNTDTQYF. CDR3 coding DNA: TGTGCCAGCCGCCGGGACCCAAACACAGATACGCAGTATTTT. The chain combines TRBV19 with TRBJ2-3; D possibly uses TRBD1 or TRBD2 (5 bases each). The germline V and J ends were trimmed by 9 bases and 2 bases, with 15 bases remaining between them. The CDR3 runs 14 residues. Looked up from germline, CDR1 is LNHDA and CDR2 is SQIVND (reference sequence).